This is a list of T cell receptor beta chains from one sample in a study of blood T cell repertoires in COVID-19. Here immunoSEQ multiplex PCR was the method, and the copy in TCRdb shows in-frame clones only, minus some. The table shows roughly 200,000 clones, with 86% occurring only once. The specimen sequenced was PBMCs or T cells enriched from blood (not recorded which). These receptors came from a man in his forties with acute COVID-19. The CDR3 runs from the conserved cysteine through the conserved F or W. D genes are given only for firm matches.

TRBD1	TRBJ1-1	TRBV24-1	CATRGDRGTEAFF
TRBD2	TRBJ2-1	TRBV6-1	CASSERGGDEQFF
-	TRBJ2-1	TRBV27	CASSYGLNEQFF
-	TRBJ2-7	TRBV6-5	CASSRGLRGYEQYF
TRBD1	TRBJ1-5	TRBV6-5	CASSSRDRGYGQPQHF
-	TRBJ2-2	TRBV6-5	CASTRLANTGELFF
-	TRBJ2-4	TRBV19	CASSIGKGGVSTLSNIQYF
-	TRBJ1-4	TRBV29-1	CSVEKGVGEKLFF
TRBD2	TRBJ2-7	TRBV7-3	CASSLTSGGYEQYF
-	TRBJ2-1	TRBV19	CASTPWTGSYNEQFF
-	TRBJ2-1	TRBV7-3	CASSLTAGIYNEQFF
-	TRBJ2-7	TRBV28	CASSAHKVRPTPFRDSSSYEQYF
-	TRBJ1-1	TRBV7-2	CASSPGGSNTEAFF
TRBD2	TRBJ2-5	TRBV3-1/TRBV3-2	CASSHARRSSGQETQYF
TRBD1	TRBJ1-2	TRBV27	CASSLSQGGGYTF
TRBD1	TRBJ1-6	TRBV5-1	CASSFQGGNSPLHF
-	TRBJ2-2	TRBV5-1	CASGIYTGELFF
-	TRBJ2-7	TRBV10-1	CASSESRRGEQYF
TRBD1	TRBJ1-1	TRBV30	CAWDAVGTGVTEAFF
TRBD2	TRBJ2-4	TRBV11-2	CASSREGGVINIQYF
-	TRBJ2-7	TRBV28	CASSGSRLSGEQYF
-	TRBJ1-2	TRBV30	CAWSVRDSTGYTF
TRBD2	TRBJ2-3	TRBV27	CASSHMVAGGGDTQYF
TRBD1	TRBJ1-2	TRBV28	CASSFVSGQSYGYTF
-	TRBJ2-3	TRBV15	CATSRGPGGTDTQYF
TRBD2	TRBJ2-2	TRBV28	CASSPARTSGSSGELFF
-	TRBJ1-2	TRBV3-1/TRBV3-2	CASSQESPGGYTF
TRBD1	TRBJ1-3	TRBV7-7	CASSLGGQVLNTIYF
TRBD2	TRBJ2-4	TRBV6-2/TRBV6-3	CASSRLAGAGAKNIQYF
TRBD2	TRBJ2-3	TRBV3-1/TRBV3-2	CASSQAAGGATQYF
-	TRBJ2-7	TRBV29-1	CSVGGNYEQYF
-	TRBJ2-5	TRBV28	CASSPLGLTQYF
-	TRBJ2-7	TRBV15	CATSIRGQLFGEQYF
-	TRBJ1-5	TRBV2	CASRMKGYSNQPQHF
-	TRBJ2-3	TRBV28	CASSLPQRENIDTQYF
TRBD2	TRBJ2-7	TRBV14	CASSEGLATLMGLEQYF
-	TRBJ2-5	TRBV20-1	CSASRRETQYF
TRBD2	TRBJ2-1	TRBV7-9	CASSPNSGSSYNEQFF
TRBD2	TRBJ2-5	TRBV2	CASSPSGTQETQYF
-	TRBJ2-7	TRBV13	CASSSSDGFSHEQYF
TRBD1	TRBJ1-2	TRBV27	CASSSGTGIGYTF
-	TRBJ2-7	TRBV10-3	CAISEFINEQYF
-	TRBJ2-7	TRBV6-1	CASSERSRGSYEQYF